This entry concerns a single T cell receptor (beta chain). Original analysis: It was from reference gene primer amplification that nucleated cell counts were estimated. Assay used: immunoSEQ multiplex PCR; TCRdb lists only in-frame clones, some missing. From that table come the V and J calls and clone size; the DNA was used to work out D and trimming. Here the sample spans about 300,000 clones, more than 85% being singletons. The CDR3 consists of 14 residues. V shed 1 base and J shed 2 bases, with 9 bases lying between them. Germline lookup yields CDR1 SQVTM and CDR2 ANQGSEA. This sample is drawn from a study of blood T cell repertoires in COVID-19. Study-level information: The United States, Italy and Spain were the sources of the acute and convalescent COVID-19 samples. PBMCs, B-cell-depleted T cells, or T cells were the source of the cDNA or gDNA that made up the material.

The sample comprised peripheral blood. The receptor was isolated from a man in his forties with acute or convalescent COVID-19. The chain uses TRBV29-1 and TRBJ2-1, with D possibly being TRBD1 (5 bases). The CDR3: CSVEVRVTYNEQFF. CDR3 sequence (DNA): TGCAGCGTTGAAGTCAGGGTAACCTACAATGAGCAGTTCTTC.